These 13 T cell receptor beta chains originate from one sample sequenced in a study of T cells in Graves' hyperthyroidism and ophthalmopathy. Amplified TCR beta CDR3 regions derived from RNA transcripts. HTBI primers were employed in a first-round RT-PCR of the TCR CDR3. From the multiplex PCR reads, TCRdb called clonotypes with MiXCR, one entry per CDR3 protein. The repertoire consists of more than 600,000 distinct CDR3 sequences, with over 15% occurring once and the leading ten covering roughly 8%. Specimen: blood. The receptors derive from a man between 18 and 29 years old with Graves' hyperthyroidism.

This clonotype was recorded at least ten times. This rearrangement joins TRBV10-3 to TRBJ2-7; D call uncertain. This CDR3 region has 16 residues. The ends were cut back, 4 bases at V and 5 bases at J, with 21 bases in the middle. Germline CDR1 ENHRY, CDR2 SYGVKD. The CDR3 DNA reads TGTGCCATCAGTGGGGTCCCCGGGCCGCTAGGCCACGAGCAGTACTTC. Translating gives CAISGVPGPLGHEQYF.

This chain joins TRBV11-1 and TRBJ2-5; 10 nucleotides line up with TRBD1. The CDR3 has 15 residues. Germline CDR1 SGHAT, CDR2 FQDESV (reference sequence). V was pared by 5 bases and J by 4 bases, with 7 bases of the junction left unmatched. In DNA form, the CDR3 reads TGTGCCAGCAGCCTGTCGACAGGGGGCAGAGAGACCCAGTACTTC. Its protein product is CASSLSTGGRETQYF. The full variable domain, its missing parts supplied by reference TRBV11-1 and TRBJ2-5, is EAEVAQSPRYKITEKSQAVAFWCDPISGHATLYWYRQILGQGPELLVQFQDESVVDDSQLPKDRFSAERLKGVDSTLKIQPAELGDSAMYLCASSLSTGGRETQYFGPGTRLLVL.

This clonotype has at least ten counts. The rearrangement uses TRBV28 and TRBJ2-7; 10 bases are a match to TRBD2. The CDR3 runs to 14 residues. V shed 11 bases, J shed 7 bases, and the junction held 14 bases outside the gene matches. Per germline, CDR1 MDHEN and CDR2 SYDVKM. The CDR3 DNA sequence: TGTGCCTCTGAGTCTAGCGGGGGACGGGGTGAGCAGTACTTC. This encodes CASESSGGRGEQYF.

The gene calls are TRBV6-9 and TRBJ1-1; D is unclear. V shed 4 bases and J shed 1 base, with 13 bases lying between them. Germline-derived CDR1 and CDR2 are MNHGY and SVAAGI. The CDR3 runs 15 residues. CDR3 DNA sequence: TGTGCCAGCAGTTCCACAATTAACAGGAACACTGAAGCTTTCTTT. Translation gives CASSSTINRNTEAFF.

This clonotype was observed a few times. Given a much more abundant clone one base away, this may be a read error. The chain is built from TRBV12-3 or TRBV12-4 and TRBJ2-1; 9 bases map to TRBD1. This CDR3 contains 14 residues. The CDR3 DNA is TGTGCCAGCAGTTTGGGACAGGGTAACAATGAGCAGCTCTTC. Translated, it gives CASSLGQGNNEQLF.

This rearrangement joins TRBV6-5 to TRBJ2-7, with D unclear. The CDR3 is 15 residues long. Per germline, CDR1 MNHEY and CDR2 SVGAGI. V lost 4 bases to trimming and J lost 5 bases, with 18 bases between them. In DNA, the CDR3 is TGTGCCAGCAGTTTAGAACTCTCAAGCGTCAACGAGCAGTACTTC. Protein: CASSLELSSVNEQYF.

This clonotype was found many times. CDR3 sequence (DNA): TGTGCCAGCAGCCCCTTTAGCGGGAGCTACGAGCAGTACTTC. This codes for CASSPFSGSYEQYF. This sequence joins TRBV3-1 and TRBJ2-7; 9 positions match TRBD2. J was trimmed by 3 bases and V by 4 bases; bases with no gene match: 4. CDR3 length equals 14 residues. The germline V gene has CDR1 LGHDT and CDR2 YNNKEL (reference sequence).

V usage is TRBV7-6 and J usage is TRBJ2-3; 16 bases fit TRBD2. Germline V gene lookup returns CDR1 SGHVS and CDR2 FNYEAQ. The CDR3 length is 18 residues. Trimming at V came to 5 bases and at J to 6 bases, leaving 11 bases not matched to a gene. The CDR3, as DNA: TGTGCCAGCAGCCCGGGACTAGCGGGAGGGCCCGCTTTGGATACGCAGTATTTT. The encoded protein is CASSPGLAGGPALDTQYF.

The chain joins TRBV7-2 to TRBJ2-1, with 10 bases aligning to TRBD2. The CDR3 totals 16 residues. Germline values: CDR1 SGHTA, CDR2 FQGNSA. V was pared by 2 bases and J by 2 bases, with 3 bases of the junction left unmatched. CDR3 DNA: TGTGCCAGCAGCTTAATGGGGACTAGCGCCTACAATGAGCAGTTCTTC. Its protein is CASSLMGTSAYNEQFF.

This clonotype has ten or more counts. The genes are TRBV12-5 and TRBJ1-4; D remains unclear. Germline V gene data show CDR1 as LGHNT and CDR2 as FRNRAP. V lost 0 bases to trimming and J lost 10 bases, with 6 bases between them. The CDR3 consists of 12 residues. The CDR3 coding sequence is TGTGCTAGTGGTTTGGTAGGTGGAAAACTGTTTTTT. It codes for CASGLVGGKLFF. Using reference TRBV12-5 and TRBJ1-4 for the parts outside the CDR3, the full variable domain is DARVTQTPRHKVTEMGQEVTMRCQPILGHNTVFWYRQTMMQGLELLAYFRNRAPLDDSGMPKDRFSAEMPDATLATLKIQPSEPRDSAVYFCASGLVGGKLFFGSGTQLSVL.

There are a few counts of this clonotype. This chain uses TRBV7-9 with TRBJ2-2, with unresolved D. The V end lost 0 bases, the J end lost 0 bases, and 11 bases lay between the germline ends. The CDR3 spans 17 residues. Germline V gene data show CDR1 as SEHNR and CDR2 as FQNEAQ (reference sequence). The CDR3 region is CASSLALESANTGELFF. DNA for the CDR3: TGTGCCAGCAGCTTAGCGCTCGAGTCCGCGAACACCGGGGAGCTGTTTTTT.

The rearrangement joins TRBV19 to TRBJ2-1; D not resolved. The germline V gene encodes CDR1 LNHDA and CDR2 SQIVND (reference sequence). V dropped 4 bases and J dropped 0 bases, with 19 bases sitting between them. CDR3 length: 18 amino acids. The CDR3 sequence: CASSTGPFGRLSYNEQFF. The CDR3 DNA is TGTGCCAGTAGTACAGGTCCCTTCGGGCGCCTCTCCTACAATGAGCAGTTCTTC.

This clonotype was observed a few times. The CDR3 DNA follows: TGTGCCAGCGCCGCGGAATGGAGCTCCTATAATTCACCCCTCCACTTT. Translated, it gives CASAAEWSSYNSPLHF. The chain combines TRBV27 with TRBJ1-6; D unresolved. This CDR3 is built from 16 residues. V dropped 8 bases and J dropped 0 bases, with 14 bases sitting between them. Germline V CDR1 and CDR2: MNHEY, SMNVEV (reference sequence).